This entry lists 8 T cell receptor beta chains sequenced from one sample in a study of Ad26.COV2.S vaccination and SARS-CoV-2 variants. The treatment denotes: around 19 received Ad26.COV2.S at low or high dose, single or two shots; several received placebo; per-sample allocation not given. Day 63 following the first vaccine or placebo injection was when the samples were taken. The assay was immunoSEQ multiplex PCR, and TCRdb's table has in-frame clones only and misses some. The sample holds about 280,000 clones, 80% to 90% seen once. This sample comprised peripheral blood, obtained in a trial of Ad26.COV2.S vaccine versus placebo. The receptor set was obtained from a person between 18 and 65 years old who received the Ad26.COV2.S COVID-19 vaccine or a placebo.

The chain employs TRBV5-8 and TRBJ2-5; 11 bases line up with TRBD1. Germline CDR1 reads SGHTS; CDR2 reads YDEGEE. CDR3 length: 18 amino acids. Germline trimming cut 2 bases from V and 1 base from J; bases unmatched to any gene: 10. This CDR3 is CASSFGQGAGNPQETQYF. Written as DNA, the CDR3 is TGTGCCAGCAGCTTTGGACAGGGGGCCGGGAATCCCCAAGAGACCCAGTACTTC.

J is TRBJ1-2 and V is TRBV5-6; 10 nucleotides agree with TRBD1. V shed 3 bases and J 4 bases; nucleotides not matched to a gene: 6. From germline, CDR1 is SGHDT and CDR2 YYEEEE. This CDR3 spans 15 amino acids. CDR3 sequence reads: CASSSPGTGVYGYTF. DNA for the CDR3: TGTGCCAGCAGCTCTCCCGGGACAGGGGTCTATGGCTACACCTTC.

V usage is TRBV30 and J usage is TRBJ2-7; D may be TRBD2 (7 bases). Germline CDR1 reads GTSNPN; CDR2 reads SVGIG (reference sequence). This CDR3 comprises 14 residues. V was cut by 0 bases and J by 5 bases, with 14 bases left in between. The CDR3 bases are TGTGCCTGGAGTGTTGGGGGGGGCGGCAACGAGCAGTACTTC. As protein: CAWSVGGGGNEQYF.

The V and J genes are TRBV2 and TRBJ1-3; D call uncertain. The ends were cut back, 2 bases at V and 0 bases at J, with 8 bases in the middle. CDR3 size: 15 residues. Germline CDR1 and CDR2: SNHLY and FYNNEI. DNA of the CDR3: TGTGCCAGCAGTGAACAAGGAGTCTCTGGAAACACCATATATTTT. Translation gives CASSEQGVSGNTIYF.

The rearrangement joins TRBV4-1 to TRBJ2-7; D tentatively reads TRBD1 or TRBD2 (5 bases each). V was shortened by 2 bases and J by 7 bases, with 9 bases between the two germline ends. The CDR3 length is 12 residues. Germline values: CDR1 MGHRA, CDR2 YSYEKL. The CDR3, as DNA: TGCGCCAGCAGCCAAAGAGGGGATGAGCAGTACTTC. This codes for CASSQRGDEQYF.

The V gene is TRBV3-1 (or the pseudogene TRBV3-2), the J gene TRBJ1-4; D is unclear. Germline assignment: CDR1 LGHDT and CDR2 YNNKEL (reference sequence). The CDR3 is 15 residues long. V was trimmed by 8 bases and J by 3 bases, leaving 16 bases between them. CDR3 sequence (DNA): TGTGCCAGCGCACCCAACATAGGAGCTAATGAAAAACTGTTTTTT. Translating gives CASAPNIGANEKLFF.

The chain has TRBV6-2 or TRBV6-3 and TRBJ1-2; D call uncertain. The CDR3 extends over 14 amino acids. Deletions cut 0 bases from V and 5 bases from J, with 10 bases between. CDR1 is MNHEY and CDR2 is SVGEGT in the germline V gene. CDR3 region: CASSYSRGSYGYTF. CDR3 DNA sequence: TGTGCCAGCAGTTACTCGAGAGGGTCTTATGGCTACACCTTC.

This sequence joins TRBV19 and TRBJ1-5; a weak D match, TRBD1 (5 bases). CDR1 LNHDA and CDR2 SQIVND come from the germline V gene (reference sequence). CDR3 length: 15 amino acids. V lost 7 bases and J lost 4, with 17 bases in between. CDR3 in DNA: TGTGCCAGTACCTATCTCGGAGGGGAAAATCAGCCCCAGCATTTT. Its translation: CASTYLGGENQPQHF.